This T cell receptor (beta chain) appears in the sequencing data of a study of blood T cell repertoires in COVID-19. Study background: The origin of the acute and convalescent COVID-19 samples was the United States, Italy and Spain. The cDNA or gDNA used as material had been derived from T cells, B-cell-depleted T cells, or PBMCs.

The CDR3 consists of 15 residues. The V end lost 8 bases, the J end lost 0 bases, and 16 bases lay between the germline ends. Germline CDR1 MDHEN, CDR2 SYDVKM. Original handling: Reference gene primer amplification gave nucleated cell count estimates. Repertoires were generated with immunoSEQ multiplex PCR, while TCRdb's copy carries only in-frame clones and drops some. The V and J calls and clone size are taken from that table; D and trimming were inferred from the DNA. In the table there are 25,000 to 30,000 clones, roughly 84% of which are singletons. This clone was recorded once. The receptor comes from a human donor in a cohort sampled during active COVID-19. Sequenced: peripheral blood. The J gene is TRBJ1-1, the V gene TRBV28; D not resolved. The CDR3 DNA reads TGTGCCAGCCAGGAGGTGGGCTCCTTGAACACTGAAGCTTTCTTT. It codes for CASQEVGSLNTEAFF.